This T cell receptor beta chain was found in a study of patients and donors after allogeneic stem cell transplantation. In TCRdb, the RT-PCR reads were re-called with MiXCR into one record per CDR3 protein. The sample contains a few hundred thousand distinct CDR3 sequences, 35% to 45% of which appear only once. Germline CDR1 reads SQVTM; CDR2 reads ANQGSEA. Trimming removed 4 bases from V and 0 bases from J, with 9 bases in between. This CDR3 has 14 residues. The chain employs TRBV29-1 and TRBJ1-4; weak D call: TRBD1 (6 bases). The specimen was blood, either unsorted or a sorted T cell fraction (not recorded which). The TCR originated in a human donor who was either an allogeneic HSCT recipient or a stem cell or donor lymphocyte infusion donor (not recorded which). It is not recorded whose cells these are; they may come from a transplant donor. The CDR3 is CSVAKGATNEKLFF. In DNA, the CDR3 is TGCAGCGTTGCGAAGGGGGCAACTAATGAAAAACTGTTTTTT.